Detailed here is one TCR beta chain. Its cognate antigen is unknown. TCRdb re-analysed the reads in MiXCR, keeping a single row per CDR3 protein. The table lists some 920,000 distinct CDR3 sequences, about 33% of them singletons. This sample was included in a study of T cell repertoires in cytomegalovirus infection. In the study overall: Alongside well-studied HLA-B-restricted CMV epitopes, recently identified HLA-C-restricted CMV epitopes were also used. Public signatures in TCR beta pointed to CMV infection and matching HLA type.

J gave up 1 base and V 3 bases, and 3 bases lay outside the gene matches. This CDR3 is built from 17 residues. The germline V gene has CDR1 ENHRY and CDR2 SYGVKD. Study findings and constraints: HLA-C-restricted CMV clonotypes gave the most frequent clonotype in two of eight donors. Cumulative frequency of public TCR beta families picked out carriers of CMV plus the relevant HLA.

The V and J genes are TRBV10-3 and TRBJ2-3, with TRBD2 matching over 14 bases. The receptor comes from a human donor in good health (CMV status not recorded). Some clones in this sample may be carry-over from other donors' samples. The specimen was cultured CD8+ T cells from PBMCs, collected from culture after CMV antigen stimulation. The CDR3 DNA sequence: TGTGCCATCAGTGATGGGACTAGCGGGGGAGGCACAGATACGCAGTATTTT. It specifies CAISDGTSGGGTDTQYF.